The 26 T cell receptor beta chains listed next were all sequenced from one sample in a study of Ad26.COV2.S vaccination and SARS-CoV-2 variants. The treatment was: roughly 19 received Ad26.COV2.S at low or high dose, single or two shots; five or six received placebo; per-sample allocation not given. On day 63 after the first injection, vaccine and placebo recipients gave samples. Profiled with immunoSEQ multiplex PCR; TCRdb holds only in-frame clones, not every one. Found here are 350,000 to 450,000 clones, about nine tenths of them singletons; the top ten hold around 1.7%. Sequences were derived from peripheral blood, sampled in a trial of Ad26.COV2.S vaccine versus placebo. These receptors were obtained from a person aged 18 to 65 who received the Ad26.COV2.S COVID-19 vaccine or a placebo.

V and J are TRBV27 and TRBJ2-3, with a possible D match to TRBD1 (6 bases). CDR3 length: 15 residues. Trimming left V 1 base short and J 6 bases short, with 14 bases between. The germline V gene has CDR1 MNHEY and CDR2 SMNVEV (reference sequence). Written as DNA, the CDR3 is TGTGCCAGCAGTTTATTTGGCAGGGGTTCGGATACGCAGTATTTT. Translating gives CASSLFGRGSDTQYF.

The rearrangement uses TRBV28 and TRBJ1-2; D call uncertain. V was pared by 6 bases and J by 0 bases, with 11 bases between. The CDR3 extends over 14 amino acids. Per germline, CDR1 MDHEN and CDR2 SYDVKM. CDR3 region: CASRSQLSNYGYTF. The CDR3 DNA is TGTGCCAGCAGGTCCCAGCTCTCTAACTATGGCTACACCTTC.

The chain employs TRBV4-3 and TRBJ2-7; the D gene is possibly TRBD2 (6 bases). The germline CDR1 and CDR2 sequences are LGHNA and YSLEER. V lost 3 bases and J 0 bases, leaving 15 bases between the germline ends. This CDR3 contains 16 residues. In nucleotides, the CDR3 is TGCGCCAGCAGCCAGGGCGGGATTCAGAGCTCCTACGAGCAGTACTTC. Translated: CASSQGGIQSSYEQYF.

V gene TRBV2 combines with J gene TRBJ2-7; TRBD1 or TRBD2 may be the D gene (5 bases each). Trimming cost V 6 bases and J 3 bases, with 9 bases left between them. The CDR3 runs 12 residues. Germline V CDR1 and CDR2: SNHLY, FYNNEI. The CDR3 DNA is TGTGCCAGCAGGGGGGACGGCTACGAGCAGTACTTC. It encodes CASRGDGYEQYF.

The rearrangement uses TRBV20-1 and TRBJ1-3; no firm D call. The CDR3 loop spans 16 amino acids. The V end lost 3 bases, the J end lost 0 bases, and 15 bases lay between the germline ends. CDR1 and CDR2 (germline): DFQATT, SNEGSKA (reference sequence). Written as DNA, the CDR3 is TGCAGTGCTAGTACCTACGGCCCCCTCTCTGGAAACACCATATATTTT. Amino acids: CSASTYGPLSGNTIYF.

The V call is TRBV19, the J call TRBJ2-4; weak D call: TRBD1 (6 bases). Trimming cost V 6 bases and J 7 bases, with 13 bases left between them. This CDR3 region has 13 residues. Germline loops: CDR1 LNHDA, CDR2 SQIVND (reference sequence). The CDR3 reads CASRNRAGNIQYF. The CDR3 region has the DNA TGTGCCAGTAGAAACAGGGCGGGCAACATTCAGTACTTC.

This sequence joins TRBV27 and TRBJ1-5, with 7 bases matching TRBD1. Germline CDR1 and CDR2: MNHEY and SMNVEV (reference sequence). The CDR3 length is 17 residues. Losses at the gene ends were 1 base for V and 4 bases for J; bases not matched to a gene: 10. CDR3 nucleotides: TGTGCCAGCAGTTTATATGGAGGGGGCGCGGGAAATCAGCCCCAGCATTTT. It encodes CASSLYGGGAGNQPQHF.

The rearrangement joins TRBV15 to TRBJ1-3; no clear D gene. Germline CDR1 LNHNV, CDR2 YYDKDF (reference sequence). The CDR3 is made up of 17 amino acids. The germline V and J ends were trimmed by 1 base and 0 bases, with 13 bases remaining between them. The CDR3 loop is CATSRGGQWSSGNTIYF. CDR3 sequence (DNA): TGTGCCACCAGCAGAGGCGGGCAGTGGAGCTCTGGAAACACCATATATTTT.

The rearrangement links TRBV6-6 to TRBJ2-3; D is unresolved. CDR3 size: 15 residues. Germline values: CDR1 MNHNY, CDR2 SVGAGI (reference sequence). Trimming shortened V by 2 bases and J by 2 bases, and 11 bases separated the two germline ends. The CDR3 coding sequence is TGTGCCAGCAGTTACACGAGTTATTACACAGATACGCAGTATTTT. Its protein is CASSYTSYYTDTQYF.

This CDR3 is CASSSTSGGEQYF. For the CDR3, the DNA is TGTGCCAGCAGCAGCACTAGCGGCGGCGAGCAGTACTTC. The chain uses TRBV11-3 and TRBJ2-7, with 8 bases lining up with TRBD2. The CDR3 sequence is 13 residues long. The V and J ends lost 5 bases and 6 bases, in that order; junction bases with no gene match: 6. CDR1 and CDR2 from the germline V gene are SGHNT and YENEEA. The full variable domain, its missing parts supplied by reference TRBV11-3 and TRBJ2-7, is EAGVVQSPRYKIIEKKQPVAFWCNPISGHNTLYWYLQNLGQGPELLIRYENEEAVDDSQLPKDRFSAERLKGVDSTLKIQPAELGDSAVYLCASSSTSGGEQYFGPGTRLTVT.

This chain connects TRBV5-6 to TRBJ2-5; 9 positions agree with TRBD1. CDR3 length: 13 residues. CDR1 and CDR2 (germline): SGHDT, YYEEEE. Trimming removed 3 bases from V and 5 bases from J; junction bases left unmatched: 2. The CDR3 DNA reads TGTGCCAGCAGCTGGGACAGGGAGGAGACCCAGTACTTC. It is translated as CASSWDREETQYF.

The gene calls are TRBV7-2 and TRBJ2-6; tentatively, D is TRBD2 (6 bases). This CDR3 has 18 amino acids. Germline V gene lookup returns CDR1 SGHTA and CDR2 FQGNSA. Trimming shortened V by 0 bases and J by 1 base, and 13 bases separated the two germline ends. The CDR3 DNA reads TGTGCCAGCAGCTTAGCGTCGGGGGTCAGATCTGGGGCCAACGTCCTGACTTTC. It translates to CASSLASGVRSGANVLTF.

CDR3 sequence reads: CASSVGGTELRWANVLTF. The CDR3 DNA is TGTGCCAGCAGCGTAGGGGGGACAGAACTTAGGTGGGCCAACGTCCTGACTTTC. The chain joins TRBV9 to TRBJ2-6, with 7 bases lining up with TRBD1. This CDR3 is built from 18 residues. Trimming removed 0 bases from V and 5 bases from J; junction bases left unmatched: 11. Germline assignment: CDR1 SGDLS and CDR2 YYNGEE. Using reference TRBV9 and TRBJ2-6 for the parts outside the CDR3, the full variable domain is DSGVTQTPKHLITATGQRVTLRCSPRSGDLSVYWYQQSLDQGLQFLIQYYNGEERAKGNILERFSAQQFPDLHSELNLSSLELGDSALYFCASSVGGTELRWANVLTFGAGSRLTVL.

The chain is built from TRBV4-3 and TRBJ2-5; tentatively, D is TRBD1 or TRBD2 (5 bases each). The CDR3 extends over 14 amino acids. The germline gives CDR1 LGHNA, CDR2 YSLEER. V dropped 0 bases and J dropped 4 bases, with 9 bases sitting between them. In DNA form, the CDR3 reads TGCGCCAGCAGCCAAGACAGGGACGGAGAGACCCAGTACTTC. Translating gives CASSQDRDGETQYF.

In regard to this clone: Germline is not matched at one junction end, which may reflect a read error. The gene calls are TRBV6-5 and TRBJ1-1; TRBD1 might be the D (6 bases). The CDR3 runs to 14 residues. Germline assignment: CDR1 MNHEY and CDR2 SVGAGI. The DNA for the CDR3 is TGTGCCTGCAGCGAGGACAGACGGAACACTGAAGCTTTCTTT. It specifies CACSEDRRNTEAFF.

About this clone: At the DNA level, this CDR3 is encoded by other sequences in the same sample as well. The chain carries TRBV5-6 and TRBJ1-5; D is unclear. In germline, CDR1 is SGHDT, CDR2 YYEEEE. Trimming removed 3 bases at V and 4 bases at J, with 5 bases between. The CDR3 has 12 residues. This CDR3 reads CASSSLNQPQHF. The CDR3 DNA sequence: TGTGCCAGCAGCTCCCTAAATCAGCCCCAGCATTTT. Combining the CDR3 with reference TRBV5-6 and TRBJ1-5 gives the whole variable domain DAGVTQSPTHLIKTRGQQVTLRCSPKSGHDTVSWYQQALGQGPQFIFQYYEEEERQRGNFPDRFSGHQFPNYSSELNVNALLLGDSALYLCASSSLNQPQHFGDGTRLSIL.

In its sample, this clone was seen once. The CDR3 region has the DNA TGTGCCAGCAGCCAAGATCTTGGTATTTATGGCTACACCTTC. It specifies CASSQDLGIYGYTF. The V gene is TRBV14, the J gene TRBJ1-2; D unresolved. The CDR3 is made up of 14 amino acids. The V end was cut by 0 bases, the J end by 5 bases, with 10 bases between. Germline lookup yields CDR1 SGHDN and CDR2 FVKESK. Full variable domain (outside the CDR3, taken from reference TRBV14 and TRBJ1-2): EAGVTQFPSHSVIEKGQTVTLRCDPISGHDNLYWYRRVMGKEIKFLLHFVKESKQDESGMPNNRFLAERTGGTYSTLKVQPAELEDSGVYFCASSQDLGIYGYTFGSGTRLTVV.

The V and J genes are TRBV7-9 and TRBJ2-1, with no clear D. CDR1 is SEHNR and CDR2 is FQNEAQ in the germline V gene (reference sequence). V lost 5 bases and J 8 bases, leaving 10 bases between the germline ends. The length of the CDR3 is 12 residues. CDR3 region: CASSPPGDEQFF. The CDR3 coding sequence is TGTGCCAGCAGCCCACCCGGTGATGAGCAGTTCTTC.

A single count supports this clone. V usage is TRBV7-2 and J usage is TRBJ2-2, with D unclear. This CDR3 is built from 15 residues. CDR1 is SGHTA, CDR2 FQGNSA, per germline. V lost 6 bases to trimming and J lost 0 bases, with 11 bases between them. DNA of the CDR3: TGTGCCAGCAGAACCCGACAAACGAACACCGGGGAGCTGTTTTTT. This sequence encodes CASRTRQTNTGELFF.

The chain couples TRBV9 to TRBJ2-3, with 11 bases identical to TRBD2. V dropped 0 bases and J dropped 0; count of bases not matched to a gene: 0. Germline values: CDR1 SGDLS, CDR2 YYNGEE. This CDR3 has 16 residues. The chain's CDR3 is CASSVASGGSTDTQYF. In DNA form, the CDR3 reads TGTGCCAGCAGCGTAGCTAGCGGGGGGAGCACAGATACGCAGTATTTT. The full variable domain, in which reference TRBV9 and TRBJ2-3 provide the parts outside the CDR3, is DSGVTQTPKHLITATGQRVTLRCSPRSGDLSVYWYQQSLDQGLQFLIQYYNGEERAKGNILERFSAQQFPDLHSELNLSSLELGDSALYFCASSVASGGSTDTQYFGPGTRLTVL.

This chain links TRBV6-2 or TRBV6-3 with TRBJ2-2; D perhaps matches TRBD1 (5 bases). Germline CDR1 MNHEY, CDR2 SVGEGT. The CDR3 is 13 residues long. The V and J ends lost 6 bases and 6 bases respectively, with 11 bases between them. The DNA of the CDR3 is TGTGCCAGCAGCGACCAGGGCCCCGGGGAGCTGTTTTTT. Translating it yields CASSDQGPGELFF.

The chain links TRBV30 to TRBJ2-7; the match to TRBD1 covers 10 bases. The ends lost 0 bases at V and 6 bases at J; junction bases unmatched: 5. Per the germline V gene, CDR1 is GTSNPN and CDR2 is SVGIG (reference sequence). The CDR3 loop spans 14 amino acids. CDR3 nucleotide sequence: TGTGCCTGGAGTGTAGGACAGGGGGGAATCGAGCAGTACTTC. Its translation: CAWSVGQGGIEQYF.

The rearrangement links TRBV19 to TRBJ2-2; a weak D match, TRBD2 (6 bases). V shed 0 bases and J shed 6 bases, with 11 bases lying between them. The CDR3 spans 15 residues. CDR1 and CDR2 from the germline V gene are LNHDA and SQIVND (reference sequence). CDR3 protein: CASSIDGGPAGELFF. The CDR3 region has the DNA TGTGCCAGTAGTATAGACGGGGGTCCGGCCGGGGAGCTGTTTTTT.

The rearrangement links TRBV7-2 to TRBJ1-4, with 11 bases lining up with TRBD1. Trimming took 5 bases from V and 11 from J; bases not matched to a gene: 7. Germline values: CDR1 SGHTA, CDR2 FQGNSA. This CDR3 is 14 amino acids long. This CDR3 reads CASSLGQGGGKLFF. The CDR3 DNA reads TGTGCCAGCAGCCTGGGACAGGGGGGCGGGAAACTGTTTTTT.

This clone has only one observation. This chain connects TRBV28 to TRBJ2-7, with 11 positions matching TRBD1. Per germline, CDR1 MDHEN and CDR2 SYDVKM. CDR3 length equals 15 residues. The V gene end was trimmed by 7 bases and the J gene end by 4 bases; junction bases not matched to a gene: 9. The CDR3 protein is CASTSGGTGGYEQYF. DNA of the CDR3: TGTGCCAGCACCTCTGGGGGGACAGGGGGGTACGAGCAGTACTTC.

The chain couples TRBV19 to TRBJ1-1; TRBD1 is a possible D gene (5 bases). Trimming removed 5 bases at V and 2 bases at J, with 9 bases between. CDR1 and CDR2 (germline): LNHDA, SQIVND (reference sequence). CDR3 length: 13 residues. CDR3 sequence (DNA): TGTGCCAGTAGTGTCCAGGGTAACACTGAAGCTTTCTTT. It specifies CASSVQGNTEAFF.